This T cell receptor beta chain was obtained from a study of T cells in Graves' hyperthyroidism and ophthalmopathy. Background on the study: Peripheral blood was obtained at initial diagnosis, preceding any treatment. Notes on the study in general: Most clonotypes that expanded in the thyroid above 0.001 also showed up in blood.

This clonotype showed up many times. Its antigen is not known. Trimming cost V 0 bases and J 7 bases, with 18 bases left between them. This CDR3 has 17 amino acids. Germline V gives CDR1 SGHAT, CDR2 FQNNGV. It was RNA transcripts that yielded the amplified TCR beta CDR3 regions. HTBI primers were the set used in a first-round RT-PCR of the TCR CDR3. From the multiplex PCR reads, TCRdb called clonotypes with MiXCR, one entry per CDR3 protein. The table lists approximately 570,000 distinct CDR3 sequences, 20% of them singletons. Exclusion of patients followed from uncontrolled infection, other autoimmune disease, pregnancy or lactation. In making diagnoses, clinical symptoms, serum thyroxine and TRAb, thyroid ultrasound and orbital computed tomography were all used.

The material sequenced was blood. The rearrangement joins TRBV11-2 to TRBJ1-4, with D uncertain. This TCR was sampled from a middle-aged man with Graves' ophthalmopathy. The CDR3 region has the DNA TGTGCCAGCAGCTTAGATGGAACAATCTCGGGCGTTGAAAAACTGTTTTTT. Residues: CASSLDGTISGVEKLFF.